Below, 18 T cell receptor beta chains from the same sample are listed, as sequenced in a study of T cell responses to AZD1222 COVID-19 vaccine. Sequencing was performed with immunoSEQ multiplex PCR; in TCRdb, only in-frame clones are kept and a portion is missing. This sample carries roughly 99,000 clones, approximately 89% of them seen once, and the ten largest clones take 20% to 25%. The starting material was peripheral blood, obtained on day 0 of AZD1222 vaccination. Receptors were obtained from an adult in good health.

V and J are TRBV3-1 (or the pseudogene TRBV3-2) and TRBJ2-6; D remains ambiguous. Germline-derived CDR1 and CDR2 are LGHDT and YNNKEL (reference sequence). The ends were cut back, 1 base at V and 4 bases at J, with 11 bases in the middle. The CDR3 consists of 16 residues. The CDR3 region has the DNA TGTGCCAGCAGCCAAGGGGAAACAAACGGGGCCAACGTCCTGACTTTC. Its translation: CASSQGETNGANVLTF.

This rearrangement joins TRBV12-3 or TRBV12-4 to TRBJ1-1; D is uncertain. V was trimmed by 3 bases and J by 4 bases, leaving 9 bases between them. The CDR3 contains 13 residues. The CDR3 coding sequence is TGTGCCAGCAGTTTCAGTGTTAGCACTGAAGCTTTCTTT. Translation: CASSFSVSTEAFF.

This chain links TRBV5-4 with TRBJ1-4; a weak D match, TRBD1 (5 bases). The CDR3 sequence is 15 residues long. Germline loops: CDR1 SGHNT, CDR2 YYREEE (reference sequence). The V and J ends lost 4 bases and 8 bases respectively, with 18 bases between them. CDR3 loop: CASSSSGAGGEKLFF. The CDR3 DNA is TGTGCCAGCAGCAGCTCCGGGGCCGGAGGGGAAAAACTGTTTTTT.

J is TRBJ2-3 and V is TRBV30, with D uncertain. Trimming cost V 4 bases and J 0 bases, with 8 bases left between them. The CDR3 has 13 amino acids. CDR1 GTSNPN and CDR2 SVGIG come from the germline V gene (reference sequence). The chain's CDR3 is CAWNPHSTDTQYF. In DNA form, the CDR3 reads TGTGCCTGGAACCCTCATAGCACAGATACGCAGTATTTT.

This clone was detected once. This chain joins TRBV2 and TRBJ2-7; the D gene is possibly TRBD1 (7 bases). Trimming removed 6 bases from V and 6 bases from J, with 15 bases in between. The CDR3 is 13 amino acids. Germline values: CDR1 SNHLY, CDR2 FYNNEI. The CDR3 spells CASSIHRGGEQYF. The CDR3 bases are TGTGCCAGCAGCATACACAGGGGAGGCGAGCAGTACTTC.

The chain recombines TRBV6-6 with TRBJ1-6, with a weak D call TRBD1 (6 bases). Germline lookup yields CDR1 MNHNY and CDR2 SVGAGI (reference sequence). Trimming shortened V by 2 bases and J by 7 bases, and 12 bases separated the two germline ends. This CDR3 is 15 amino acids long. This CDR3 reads CASSYPQTGNSPLHF. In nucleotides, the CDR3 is TGTGCCAGCAGTTACCCTCAGACAGGAAATTCACCCCTCCACTTT.

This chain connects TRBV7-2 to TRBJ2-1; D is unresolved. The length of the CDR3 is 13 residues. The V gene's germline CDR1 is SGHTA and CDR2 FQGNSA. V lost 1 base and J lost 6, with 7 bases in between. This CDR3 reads CASSLVMFNEQFF. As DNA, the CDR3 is TGTGCCAGCAGCTTAGTAATGTTCAATGAGCAGTTCTTC.

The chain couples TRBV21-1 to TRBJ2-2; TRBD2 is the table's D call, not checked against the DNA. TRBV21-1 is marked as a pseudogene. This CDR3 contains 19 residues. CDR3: CASSKGLAGGPPSGGELFF. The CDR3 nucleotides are TGTGCCAGCAGCAAAGGACTAGCGGGGGGCCCCCCGAGTGGCGGGGAGCTGTTTTTT.

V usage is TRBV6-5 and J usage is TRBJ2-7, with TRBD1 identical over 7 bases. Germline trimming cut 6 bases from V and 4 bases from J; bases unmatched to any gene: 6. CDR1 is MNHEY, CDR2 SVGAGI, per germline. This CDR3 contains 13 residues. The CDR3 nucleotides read TGTGCCAGCAGACAGGGGACACTATACGAGCAGTACTTC. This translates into CASRQGTLYEQYF.

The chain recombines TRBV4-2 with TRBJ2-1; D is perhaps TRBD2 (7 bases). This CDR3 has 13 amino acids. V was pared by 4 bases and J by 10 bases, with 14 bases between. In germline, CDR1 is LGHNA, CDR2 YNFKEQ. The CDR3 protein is CASSPGGGPEQFF. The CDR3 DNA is TGTGCCAGCAGCCCGGGGGGCGGGCCGGAGCAGTTCTTC.

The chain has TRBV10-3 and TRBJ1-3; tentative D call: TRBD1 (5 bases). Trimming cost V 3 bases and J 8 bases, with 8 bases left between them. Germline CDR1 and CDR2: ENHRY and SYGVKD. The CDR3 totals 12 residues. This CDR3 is CAISDVGDTIYF. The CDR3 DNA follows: TGTGCCATCAGTGATGTGGGGGACACCATATATTTT.

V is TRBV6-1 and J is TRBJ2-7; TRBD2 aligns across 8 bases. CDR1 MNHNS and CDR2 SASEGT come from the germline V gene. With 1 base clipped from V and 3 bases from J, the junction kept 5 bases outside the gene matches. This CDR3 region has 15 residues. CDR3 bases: TGTGCCAGCAGTGAAGATGCGGGGGGATTCTACGAGCAGTACTTC. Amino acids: CASSEDAGGFYEQYF.

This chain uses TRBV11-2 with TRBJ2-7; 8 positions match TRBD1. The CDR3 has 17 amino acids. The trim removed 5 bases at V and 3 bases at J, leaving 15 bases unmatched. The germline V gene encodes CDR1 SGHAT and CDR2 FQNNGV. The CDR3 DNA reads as TGTGCCAGCAGCAGAACCCAGGGGGCCAAGCCATACTACGAGCAGTACTTC. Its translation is CASSRTQGAKPYYEQYF.

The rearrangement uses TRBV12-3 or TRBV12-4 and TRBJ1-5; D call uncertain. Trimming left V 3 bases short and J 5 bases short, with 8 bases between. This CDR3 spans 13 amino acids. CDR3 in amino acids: CASSLRFDQPQHF. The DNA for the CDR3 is TGTGCCAGCAGTTTGAGGTTTGATCAGCCCCAGCATTTT.

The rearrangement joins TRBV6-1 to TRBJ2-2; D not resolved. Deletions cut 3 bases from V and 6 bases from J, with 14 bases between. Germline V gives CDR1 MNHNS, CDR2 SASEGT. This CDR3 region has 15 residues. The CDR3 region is CASSDSGGVAGELFF. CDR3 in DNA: TGTGCCAGCAGTGATTCGGGTGGAGTGGCCGGGGAGCTGTTTTTT.

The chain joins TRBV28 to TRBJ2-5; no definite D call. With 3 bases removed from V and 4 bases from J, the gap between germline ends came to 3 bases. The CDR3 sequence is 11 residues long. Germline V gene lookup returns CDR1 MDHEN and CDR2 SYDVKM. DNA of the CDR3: TGTGCCAGCAGTTTTTTAGAGACCCAGTACTTC. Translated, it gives CASSFLETQYF.

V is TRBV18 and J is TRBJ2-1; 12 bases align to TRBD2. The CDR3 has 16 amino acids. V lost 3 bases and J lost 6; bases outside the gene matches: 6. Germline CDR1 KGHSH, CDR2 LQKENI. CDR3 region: CASSPQTSGGTNEQFF. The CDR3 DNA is TGTGCCAGCTCACCCCAGACTAGCGGGGGTACCAATGAGCAGTTCTTC.

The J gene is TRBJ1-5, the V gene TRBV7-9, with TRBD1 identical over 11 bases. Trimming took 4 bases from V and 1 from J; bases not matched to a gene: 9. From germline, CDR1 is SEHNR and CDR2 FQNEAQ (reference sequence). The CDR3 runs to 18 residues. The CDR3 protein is CASSWGDRGLTSNQPQHF. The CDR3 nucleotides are TGTGCCAGCAGCTGGGGGGACAGGGGGTTAACAAGCAATCAGCCCCAGCATTTT.